These T cell receptor beta chains were read from a single sample in a study of beta chain features in type 1 diabetes. Only in-frame clones appear in the TCRdb table, and some are missing; sequencing was by immunoSEQ multiplex PCR. Among 500,000 to 650,000 clones listed, roughly an eighth were seen once. Sequencing was carried out using naive CD4+ T cells from blood. These receptors were taken from a man aged 25 to 40 with type 1 diabetes. Both conserved end residues are trimmed from each CDR3. Fields, in order: V gene, D gene, J gene, CDR3 protein. The D gene is left open where the match is weak.

TRBV14	TRBD1	TRBJ1-2	ASSSGTAYGYT
TRBV27	-	TRBJ2-1	ASSLFPRRYNEQF
TRBV18	-	TRBJ2-2	ASSPDLSGELF
TRBV5-1	-	TRBJ2-2	ASNAPENTGELF
TRBV19	-	TRBJ1-2	ASTATGNYGYT
TRBV6-5	-	TRBJ2-3	ASRNRGTDTQY
TRBV28	-	TRBJ2-5	ASSFHRQETQY
TRBV7-2	TRBD2	TRBJ2-5	ASSLQAGGQETQY
TRBV7-2	-	TRBJ2-7	ASSFRRVRSYEQY
TRBV6-6	-	TRBJ2-4	ASSYSSQGADIQY
TRBV5-1	TRBD1	TRBJ2-1	ASSRLQGVNEQF
TRBV5-4	-	TRBJ1-4	ASAMEPTNEKLF
TRBV6-5	-	TRBJ2-7	ASSYSGRVSYEQY
TRBV6-1	-	TRBJ1-2	ASSGYYSGTEYGYT
TRBV7-2	-	TRBJ1-5	ASSSDRPQPQH
TRBV9	-	TRBJ1-2	ASSVDQLNYGYT
TRBV28	-	TRBJ1-6	ASSPTGPYNSPLH
TRBV2	-	TRBJ1-5	ASSEQGSQPQH
TRBV5-4	-	TRBJ1-2	ASSLEVAASYGYT
TRBV7-3	-	TRBJ2-6	ASSRSPGSGANVLT
TRBV19	TRBD2	TRBJ2-3	ASSTSLAGGTDTQY
TRBV5-5	TRBD1	TRBJ2-7	ASSPGTGLYEQY
TRBV19	-	TRBJ2-1	ASRVTGFFYNEQF
TRBV9	-	TRBJ1-2	ASSAPRTRTDGYT
TRBV2	-	TRBJ2-3	SSAAFSPGLQGTDTQY
TRBV6-5	TRBD1	TRBJ2-3	ASSPGQGTDTQY
TRBV7-2	-	TRBJ2-7	ASSFGAGIGFEQY
TRBV5-1	TRBD2	TRBJ2-1	ASSPTAGGIGEQF
TRBV4-2	-	TRBJ2-5	ASSQGPDTQETQY
TRBV7-2	-	TRBJ2-1	ASSLVHLNSYNEQF
TRBV19	-	TRBJ2-2	ASSPSGVGTGELF
TRBV9	TRBD2	TRBJ2-5	ASSVGGGARETQY
TRBV5-1	-	TRBJ2-2	ASSLRQNTGELF
TRBV29-1	TRBD1	TRBJ2-7	SVAGTGANEQY
TRBV29-1	-	TRBJ2-3	SVEGERSSTDTQY
TRBV30	-	TRBJ1-3	AWSKVTSGNTIY
TRBV13	-	TRBJ1-3	ASSLESRPGSGNTIY
TRBV29-1	-	TRBJ2-2	SVPGGRELF
TRBV28	TRBD1	TRBJ1-4	ASSAFRGPTNEKLF
TRBV5-6	TRBD2	TRBJ2-1	ASHGGGTYNEQF
TRBV7-2	-	TRBJ1-4	ASSRRDETNEKLF
TRBV7-2	-	TRBJ2-3	ASSILGRTPSGTDTQY
TRBV5-4	-	TRBJ1-5	ASSYRTPFGSNQPQH
TRBV4-3	-	TRBJ2-1	ASSQDRTRGSYNEQF
TRBV18	TRBD1	TRBJ2-2	ASSQTMTGGEVTGELF
TRBV7-8	-	TRBJ1-5	ASSLREINQPQH
TRBV4-3	TRBD2	TRBJ2-1	ASSHAGGTDNEQF
TRBV6-1	-	TRBJ2-2	ASTRGSDTGELF
TRBV25-1	TRBD1	TRBJ2-7	ASSPVTGTVSYEQY
TRBV7-9	-	TRBJ2-5	ASSLAGSQETQY
TRBV5-1	-	TRBJ1-6	ASSFPGDNSPLH
TRBV6-6	-	TRBJ1-2	ASRGGQYGYT